This passage covers 30 T cell receptor beta chains from one sample sequenced in a study of shared clonotypes between healthy human individuals (dated by TCRdb to about 2020). The method behind the library was the immunoSEQ multiplex PCR assay. TCRdb took this table from immuneACCESS and kept in-frame rearrangements with V and J called. Such tables lack part of the clones; where checked against another copy, unresolved V genes explain under half of the gap, and the rest is unexplained. Across this sample there are a few hundred thousand clones, with over 70% seen only once. The ten largest clones capture roughly a tenth of the sample. The sample taken for sequencing was memory CD4+ T cells sorted from blood. In the paper's terms, the cell subset or site label means: CD45RA-negative fraction. The receptors were gathered from a young man in good health.

The chain has TRBV9 and TRBJ2-5, with a possible D match to TRBD1 (7 bases). The CDR3 runs to 15 residues. CDR1 and CDR2 from the germline V gene are SGDLS and YYNGEE. V dropped 0 bases and J dropped 5 bases, with 14 bases sitting between them. The CDR3 here is CASSVVEGAGETQYF. The CDR3 nucleotides read TGTGCCAGCAGCGTAGTGGAGGGGGCCGGGGAGACCCAGTACTTC.

The chain carries TRBV2 and TRBJ1-2, with D unresolved. The V gene's germline CDR1 is SNHLY and CDR2 FYNNEI. The CDR3 extends over 12 amino acids. Trimming took 5 bases from V and 9 from J, leaving 13 bases between them. The CDR3 DNA reads as TGTGCCAGCAGTCCAACAGATTCGAGCTACACCTTC. It specifies CASSPTDSSYTF.

This sequence joins TRBV7-2 and TRBJ2-1; TRBD1 aligns across 8 bases. Germline V gene lookup returns CDR1 SGHTA and CDR2 FQGNSA. V trimming: 6 bases; J trimming: 3 bases; junction bases outside the gene matches: 7. CDR3 size: 15 residues. DNA for the CDR3: TGTGCCAGCAGTACAGGACAGGGCGGCTACAATGAGCAGTTCTTC. Its translation: CASSTGQGGYNEQFF.

V and J are TRBV11-1 and TRBJ2-1; 7 nucleotides agree with TRBD1. Germline V gene sequence: CDR1 SGHAT, CDR2 FQDESV (reference sequence). The CDR3 totals 17 residues. Unmatched junction bases numbered 25, after V lost 5 bases and J lost 15 bases. CDR3 region: CASSQASTGTVGTKRFF. The CDR3 DNA sequence: TGTGCCAGCAGCCAAGCCTCAACCGGGACAGTCGGAACTAAACGGTTCTTC. Based on the CDR3 plus reference TRBV11-1 and TRBJ2-1, the full variable domain is EAEVAQSPRYKITEKSQAVAFWCDPISGHATLYWYRQILGQGPELLVQFQDESVVDDSQLPKDRFSAERLKGVDSTLKIQPAELGDSAMYLCASSQASTGTVGTKRFFGPGTRLTVL.

The V gene is TRBV27, the J gene TRBJ2-5; perhaps TRBD2 as D (6 bases). This CDR3 has 15 amino acids. The V gene's germline CDR1 is MNHEY and CDR2 SMNVEV (reference sequence). The V end was cut by 2 bases, the J end by 7 bases, with 17 bases between. The CDR3, as DNA: TGTGCCAGCAGTTTAGAGATGGGACTTGCAGGGACCCAGTACTTC. Its protein is CASSLEMGLAGTQYF.

A few counts support this clone. The chain recombines TRBV6-1 with TRBJ1-2; D is ambiguous. Germline CDR1 MNHNS, CDR2 SASEGT. Trimming took 5 bases from V and 5 from J, leaving 12 bases between them. This CDR3 is 13 amino acids long. CDR3 DNA sequence: TGTGCCAGCAGTATCCGGGATCAATATGGCTACACCTTC. Its protein is CASSIRDQYGYTF.

This clone was seen at least ten times. In the same sample, other DNA sequences code for this CDR3. The CDR3 protein is CASSLPIFSGRRNEQFF. The CDR3 DNA is TGTGCCAGCAGCTTACCAATCTTTAGCGGGAGGCGGAATGAGCAGTTCTTC. The rearrangement uses TRBV7-2 and TRBJ2-1, with TRBD2 matching 10 bases. Germline assignment: CDR1 SGHTA and CDR2 FQGNSA. Trimming cost V 2 bases and J 7 bases; bases outside gene matches: 11. This CDR3 has 17 amino acids.

Written as DNA, the CDR3 is TGTGCCAGCAGCTCAAGGACAGGGGGCAGCTATGGCTACACCTTC. Translation: CASSSRTGGSYGYTF. This chain uses TRBV7-2 with TRBJ1-2; TRBD1 matches 11 bases. CDR1 is SGHTA and CDR2 is FQGNSA in the germline V gene. This CDR3 is built from 15 residues. V lost 4 bases, J lost 4 bases, and 5 bases stayed unmatched. Supplemented by reference TRBV7-2 and TRBJ1-2, the full variable domain reads GAGVSQSPSNKVTEKGKDVELRCDPISGHTALYWYRQSLGQGLEFLIYFQGNSAPDKSGLPSDRFSAERTGGSVSTLTIQRTQQEDSAVYLCASSSRTGGSYGYTFGSGTRLTVV.

This clone turned up a few times. CDR3 coding DNA: TGTGCCAGCAGCTTATTGACTAGCGGTGAGCAGTTCTTC. This gives the protein CASSLLTSGEQFF. J is TRBJ2-1 and V is TRBV7-2; TRBD2 agrees at 9 bases. CDR3 size: 13 residues. Per the germline V gene, CDR1 is SGHTA and CDR2 is FQGNSA. V trimming: 2 bases; J trimming: 9 bases; junction bases outside the gene matches: 2.

In its sample, this clone ranks as medium-sized. The rearrangement joins TRBV9 to TRBJ2-5; 9 bases are a match to TRBD2. Germline V gives CDR1 SGDLS, CDR2 YYNGEE. V dropped 1 base and J dropped 5; count of bases not matched to a gene: 6. The CDR3 runs to 15 residues. The DNA of the CDR3 is TGTGCCAGCAGCGTAAGAGCGGGAGGAAAGGAGACCCAGTACTTC. Translation: CASSVRAGGKETQYF.

V and J are TRBV5-1 and TRBJ1-3; weak D call: TRBD1 (5 bases). The CDR3 runs to 14 residues. Per the germline V gene, CDR1 is SGHRS and CDR2 is YFSETQ. V lost 4 bases and J 4 bases, leaving 12 bases between the germline ends. CDR3 sequence (DNA): TGCGCCAGCAGCCCCGGGACGGACGGAAACACCATATATTTT. Its protein product is CASSPGTDGNTIYF.

The chain couples TRBV6-1 to TRBJ1-4, with 8 bases aligning to TRBD1. Germline V gives CDR1 MNHNS, CDR2 SASEGT. This CDR3 spans 19 amino acids. The V and J ends lost 2 bases and 3 bases, in that order; junction bases with no gene match: 14. CDR3 nucleotides: TGTGCCAGCAGTGAACGCTCACACAGGGGGAGTCCCTCTAATGAAAAACTGTTTTTT. It specifies CASSERSHRGSPSNEKLFF.

This chain joins TRBV28 and TRBJ2-1, with TRBD1 matching 7 bases. Germline V gives CDR1 MDHEN, CDR2 SYDVKM. The CDR3 is made up of 14 amino acids. V was pared by 10 bases and J by 0 bases, with 6 bases of the junction left unmatched. This CDR3 is CATTGTDSYNEQFF. The CDR3 DNA reads TGTGCCACCACCGGGACAGACTCCTACAATGAGCAGTTCTTC.

This CDR3 reads CSAGGPGGTGELFF. CDR3 DNA sequence: TGCAGCGCTGGGGGGCCCGGAGGCACCGGGGAGCTGTTTTTT. The V gene is TRBV29-1, the J gene TRBJ2-2; D possibly uses TRBD1 or TRBD2 (6 bases each). V lost 7 bases, J lost 4 bases, and 16 bases lay in between. The length of the CDR3 is 14 residues. Germline CDR1 SQVTM, CDR2 ANQGSEA.

A single count supports this clone. The chain recombines TRBV7-8 with TRBJ2-1; D possibly corresponds to TRBD1 (5 bases). V lost 5 bases and J 9 bases, leaving 11 bases between the germline ends. The CDR3 contains 12 residues. Per the germline V gene, CDR1 is SGHVS and CDR2 is FQNEAQ. CDR3 sequence (DNA): TGTGCCAGCAGCATGTTAAGGGGTGAGCAGTTCTTC. Translating it yields CASSMLRGEQFF.

The chain has TRBV4-1 and TRBJ2-7, with 9 bases matching TRBD2. CDR3 length equals 15 residues. Germline V gives CDR1 MGHRA, CDR2 YSYEKL. Germline trimming cut 0 bases from V and 5 bases from J; bases unmatched to any gene: 5. The CDR3, as DNA: TGCGCCAGCAGCCAAGAGGGCAGCGGGAGGCACGAGCAGTACTTC. It codes for CASSQEGSGRHEQYF.

This clone is a singleton in its sample. This chain links TRBV28 with TRBJ1-2; D possibly corresponds to TRBD1 (6 bases). The V end was cut by 6 bases, the J end by 10 bases, with 21 bases between. CDR1 and CDR2 from the germline V gene are MDHEN and SYDVKM. The CDR3 is 14 amino acids. The CDR3 DNA is TGTGCCAGCAGAGCCTCGGGCACGGACAGTGCCTACACCTTC. Protein product: CASRASGTDSAYTF.

The chain joins TRBV2 to TRBJ2-1, with D possibly matching TRBD2 (7 bases). CDR1 and CDR2 from the germline V gene are SNHLY and FYNNEI. Trimming shortened V by 5 bases and J by 5 bases, and 13 bases separated the two germline ends. The CDR3 totals 14 residues. In DNA, the CDR3 is TGTGCCAGCAGTTTTGCGGGGGCCCACAATGAGCAGTTCTTC. As protein: CASSFAGAHNEQFF.

Comment on this clone: Relative to the germline gene, one junction end is altered; a read error may explain this. This sequence joins TRBV7-9 and TRBJ2-1; 8 bases are a match to TRBD2. Germline assignment: CDR1 SEHNR and CDR2 FQNEAQ (reference sequence). The CDR3 consists of 15 residues. The CDR3 bases are TGTGCCAGCAGCATAGCCGGGACTAGTCACGGAGAGCAGTTCTTC. Amino acid sequence: CASSIAGTSHGEQFF.

This clone was observed a single time. J is TRBJ2-1 and V is TRBV7-3, with D possibly being TRBD2 (6 bases). Germline CDR1 SGHTA, CDR2 FQGTGA. V dropped 0 bases and J dropped 9 bases, with 9 bases sitting between them. The CDR3 runs 13 residues. DNA for the CDR3: TGTGCCAGCAGCTTAACGGGTAGCGGTGAGCAGTTCTTC. It translates to CASSLTGSGEQFF.

This clone was recorded once. This rearrangement joins TRBV28 to TRBJ2-7; 7 bases fit TRBD1. V lost 3 bases and J lost 2; bases outside the gene matches: 4. The CDR3 extends over 14 amino acids. CDR1 and CDR2 from the germline V gene are MDHEN and SYDVKM. As DNA, the CDR3 is TGTGCCAGCAGTTTGGGCAGGGGGACCTACGAGCAGTACTTC. This gives the protein CASSLGRGTYEQYF.

The chain links TRBV15 to TRBJ1-5; TRBD1 is a possible D gene (5 bases). The V gene lost 0 bases and the J gene lost 3 bases, with 15 bases spanning the gap. The germline V gene encodes CDR1 LNHNV and CDR2 YYDKDF (reference sequence). This CDR3 contains 17 residues. The CDR3 loop is CATSREGQPASNQPQHF. CDR3 in DNA: TGTGCCACCAGCAGAGAGGGGCAACCGGCCTCCAATCAGCCCCAGCATTTT.

This sequence joins TRBV28 and TRBJ1-1; tentative D call: TRBD1 (5 bases). CDR3 length: 14 residues. V lost 3 bases, J lost 0 bases, and 8 bases lay in between. Germline CDR1 MDHEN, CDR2 SYDVKM. The CDR3 DNA reads TGTGCCAGCAGTTTCAGGGTCATGAACACTGAAGCTTTCTTT. Translation gives CASSFRVMNTEAFF.

The V gene is TRBV11-3, the J gene TRBJ2-1; perhaps TRBD2 as D (6 bases). This CDR3 contains 13 residues. The germline V and J ends were trimmed by 5 bases and 10 bases, with 15 bases remaining between them. CDR1 is SGHNT, CDR2 YENEEA, per germline. The CDR3 loop is CASSPGVAAEQFF. CDR3 coding DNA: TGTGCCAGCAGCCCCGGAGTAGCGGCCGAGCAGTTCTTC.

With respect to this clone: At one of its ends the junction is not consistent with the germline gene, which may arise from a read error. V and J are TRBV29-1 and TRBJ1-4; D perhaps matches TRBD1 (6 bases). The CDR3 has 14 amino acids. Germline lookup yields CDR1 SQVTM and CDR2 ANQGSEA. CDR3 loop: CSVEVPGGYEKLFF. Here the CDR3 DNA reads TGCAGCGTCGAAGTACCCGGGGGCTATGAAAAACTGTTTTTT.

This clone was detected only once. The rearrangement joins TRBV6-1 to TRBJ2-1; D gene unclear. This CDR3 is built from 13 residues. V was trimmed by 4 bases and J by 11 bases, leaving 15 bases between them. Per germline, CDR1 MNHNS and CDR2 SASEGT. The CDR3 region has the DNA TGTGCCAGCAGTGTAGATCGGACGACCCAGCAGTTCTTC. The encoded protein is CASSVDRTTQQFF.

The chain couples TRBV5-1 to TRBJ2-4; perhaps TRBD1 as D (6 bases). The CDR3 has 13 amino acids. Germline assignment: CDR1 SGHRS and CDR2 YFSETQ. The V and J ends lost 2 bases and 15 bases respectively, with 18 bases between them. Here the CDR3 DNA reads TGCGCCAGCAGCTTTATAGGGACACCTCCTCCGTACTTC. Translation gives CASSFIGTPPPYF.

The rearrangement uses TRBV2 and TRBJ2-1; 11 bases align to TRBD2. Germline V CDR1 and CDR2: SNHLY, FYNNEI. The trim removed 6 bases at V and 6 bases at J, leaving 10 bases unmatched. The CDR3 spans 16 residues. The CDR3 protein is CASRLRSGRGGNEQFF. The CDR3 DNA sequence: TGTGCCAGCAGACTACGTAGCGGGAGGGGTGGCAATGAGCAGTTCTTC.

This clone was detected only a few times. The chain links TRBV28 to TRBJ1-1; perhaps TRBD1 as D (6 bases). The CDR3 is made up of 13 amino acids. CDR1 and CDR2 from the germline V gene are MDHEN and SYDVKM. V gave up 6 bases and J gave up 4 bases, with 12 bases separating them. The CDR3 is CASSLTGATEAFF. CDR3 sequence (DNA): TGTGCCAGCAGCCTGACGGGGGCCACTGAAGCTTTCTTT.

The chain is built from TRBV6-1 and TRBJ2-7, with TRBD1 matching 7 bases. Germline loops: CDR1 MNHNS, CDR2 SASEGT. After removal of 5 bases from V and 9 bases from J, the junction contained 13 bases not matched to a gene. This CDR3 is built from 14 residues. CDR3 sequence: CASSTGTVYDLQYF. CDR3 in DNA: TGTGCCAGCAGTACCGGGACAGTCTATGATTTGCAGTACTTC.